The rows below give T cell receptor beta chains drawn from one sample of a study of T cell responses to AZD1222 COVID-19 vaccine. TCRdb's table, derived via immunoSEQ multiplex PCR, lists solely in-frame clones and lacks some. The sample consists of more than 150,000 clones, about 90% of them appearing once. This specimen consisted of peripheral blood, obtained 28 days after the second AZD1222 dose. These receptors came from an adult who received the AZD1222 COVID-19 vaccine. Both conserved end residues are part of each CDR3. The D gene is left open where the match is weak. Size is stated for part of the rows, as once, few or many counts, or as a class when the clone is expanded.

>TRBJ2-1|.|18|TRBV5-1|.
CASSLVPGSPSAYNEQFF
TGCGCCAGCAGCTTGGTCCCAGGGTCCCCTAGCGCCTACAATGAGCAGTTCTTC
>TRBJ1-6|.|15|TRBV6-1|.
CASSEQGPYNSPLHF
TGTGCCAGCAGTGAGCAGGGACCCTATAATTCACCCCTCCACTTT
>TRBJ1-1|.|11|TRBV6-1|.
CASSDLSPAFF
TGTGCCAGCAGTGATCTGAGCCCGGCTTTCTTT
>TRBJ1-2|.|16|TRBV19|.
CASSIYVGQIADGYTF
TGTGCCAGTAGTATTTATGTGGGACAAATAGCGGATGGCTACACCTTC
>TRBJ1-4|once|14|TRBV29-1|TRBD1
CSVEAQGKSEKLFF
TGCAGCGTTGAAGCACAGGGGAAGAGTGAAAAACTGTTTTTT
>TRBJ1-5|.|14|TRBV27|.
CASSFQGPGQPQHF
TGTGCCAGCAGTTTTCAGGGTCCGGGTCAGCCCCAGCATTTT
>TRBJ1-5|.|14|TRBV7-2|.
CASSGGARNQPQHF
TGTGCCAGCAGCGGGGGGGCTCGCAATCAGCCCCAGCATTTT
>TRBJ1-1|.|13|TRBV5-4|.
CASSFGGGTEAFF
TGTGCCAGCAGCTTCGGGGGAGGCACTGAAGCTTTCTTT
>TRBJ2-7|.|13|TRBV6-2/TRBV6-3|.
CASSYLISYEQYF
TGTGCCAGCAGTTACCTCATCTCCTACGAGCAGTACTTC
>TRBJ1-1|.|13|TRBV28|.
CASSLPENTEAFF
TGTGCCAGCAGTTTGCCGGAGAACACTGAAGCTTTCTTT
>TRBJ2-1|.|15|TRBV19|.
CASSHRSISYNEQFF
TGTGCCAGTAGCCACAGGTCAATCTCCTACAATGAGCAGTTCTTC
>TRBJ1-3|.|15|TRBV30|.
CAWSLKGLSGNTIYF
TGTGCCTGGAGTTTGAAGGGTTTGTCTGGAAACACCATATATTTT
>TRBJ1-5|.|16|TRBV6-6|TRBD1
CASSTRGQWGNQPQHF
TGTGCCAGCAGTACAAGGGGGCAGTGGGGCAATCAGCCCCAGCATTTT
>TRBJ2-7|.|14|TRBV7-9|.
CASSRVPEYYEQYF
TGTGCCAGCAGCCGGGTCCCGGAGTACTACGAGCAGTACTTC
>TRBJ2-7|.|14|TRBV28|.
CASSFVQGMDEQYF
TGTGCCAGCAGTTTTGTTCAGGGGATGGACGAGCAGTACTTC
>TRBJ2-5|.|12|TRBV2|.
CASHQFAETQYF
TGTGCCAGCCACCAGTTTGCCGAGACCCAGTACTTC
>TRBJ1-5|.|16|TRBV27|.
CASNTLSGLLNQPQHF
TGTGCCAGCAACACTTTGTCGGGACTGCTAAATCAGCCCCAGCATTTT
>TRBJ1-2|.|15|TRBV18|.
CASSPPSGQLYGYTF
TGTGCCAGCTCACCACCCTCCGGACAGCTATATGGCTACACCTTC
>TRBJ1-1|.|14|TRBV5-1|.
CASSLDGRNTEAFF
TGCGCCAGCAGCTTGGATGGGAGAAACACTGAAGCTTTCTTT
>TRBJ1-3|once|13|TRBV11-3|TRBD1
CASSSRTGNTIYF
TGTGCCAGCAGCTCCCGGACAGGGAACACCATATATTTT
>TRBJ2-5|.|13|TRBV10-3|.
CAISEGLLETQYF
TGTGCCATCAGTGAAGGGCTTCTAGAGACCCAGTACTTC
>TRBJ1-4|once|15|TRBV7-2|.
CASSPSSITNEKLFF
TGTGCCAGCAGCCCTAGCTCTATAACTAATGAAAAACTGTTTTTT
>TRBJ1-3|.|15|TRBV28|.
CASSPGTPGGGTIYF
TGTGCCAGCAGCCCCGGGACACCCGGCGGGGGCACCATATATTTT
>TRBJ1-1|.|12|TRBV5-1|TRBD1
CASSWGQGEAFF
TGCGCCAGCAGCTGGGGACAGGGGGAAGCTTTCTTT
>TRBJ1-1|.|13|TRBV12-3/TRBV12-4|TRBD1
CASSFNRGTEAFF
TGTGCCAGCAGTTTTAACAGGGGCACTGAAGCTTTCTTT
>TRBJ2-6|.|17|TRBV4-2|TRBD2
CASSQNREASGANVLTF
TGTGCCAGCAGCCAGAACCGGGAGGCCTCTGGGGCCAACGTCCTGACTTTC
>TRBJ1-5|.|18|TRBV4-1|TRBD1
CASSQAILRTGLNQPQHF
TGCGCCAGCAGCCAAGCTATCCTGAGGACAGGTTTAAATCAGCCCCAGCATTTT
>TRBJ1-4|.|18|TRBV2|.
CASRSLVGRVLSNEKLFF
TGTGCCAGCAGATCTCTCGTGGGGAGGGTTCTTTCTAATGAAAAACTGTTTTTT
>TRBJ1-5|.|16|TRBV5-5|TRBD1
CASSLGGQVLNQPQHF
TGTGCCAGCAGCTTGGGGGGACAGGTCCTTAATCAGCCCCAGCATTTT
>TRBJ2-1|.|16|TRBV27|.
CASSLALVGSYNEQFF
TGTGCCAGCAGTTTAGCTTTAGTAGGCTCCTACAATGAGCAGTTCTTC
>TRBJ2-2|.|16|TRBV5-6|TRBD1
CASSWGQGGNTGELFF
TGTGCCAGCAGCTGGGGACAGGGGGGGAACACCGGGGAGCTGTTTTTT
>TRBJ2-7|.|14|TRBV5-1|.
CASSLGDGPYEQYF
TGCGCCAGCAGCCTGGGGGACGGACCATACGAGCAGTACTTC
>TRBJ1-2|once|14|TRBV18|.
CASSSETANYGYTF
TGTGCCAGCTCATCTGAGACAGCAAACTATGGCTACACCTTC
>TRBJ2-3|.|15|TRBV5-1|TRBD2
CASSFSGGRTDTQYF
TGCGCCAGCAGCTTTAGCGGGGGGCGCACAGATACGCAGTATTTT
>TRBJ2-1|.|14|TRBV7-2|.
CASSKKTLYNEQFF
TGTGCCAGCTCGAAAAAGACGCTCTACAATGAGCAGTTCTTC
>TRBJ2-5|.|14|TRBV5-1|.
CASSSPSGQETQYF
TGCGCCAGCAGCTCGCCCAGCGGCCAAGAGACCCAGTACTTC
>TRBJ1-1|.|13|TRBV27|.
CASRNDLNTEAFF
TGTGCCAGCAGAAATGATTTGAACACTGAAGCTTTCTTT
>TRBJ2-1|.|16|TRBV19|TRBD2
CASSRLGLAGHNEQFF
TGTGCCAGTAGCCGACTCGGCCTAGCGGGGCACAATGAGCAGTTCTTC
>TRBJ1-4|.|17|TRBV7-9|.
CASSLGRSGRINEKLFF
TGTGCCAGCAGCTTAGGTCGGTCGGGACGGATTAATGAAAAACTGTTTTTT
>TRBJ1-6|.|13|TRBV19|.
CASSMGPNSPLHF
TGTGCCAGTAGTATGGGACCCAATTCACCCCTCCACTTT
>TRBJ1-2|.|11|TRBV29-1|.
CSARLMLEDTF
TGCAGCGCCCGGCTCATGCTAGAGGACACCTTC
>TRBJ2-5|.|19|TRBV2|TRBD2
CASSPLGLAGTRSQETQYF
TGTGCCAGCAGTCCCTTGGGGCTAGCGGGAACTAGATCTCAAGAGACCCAGTACTTC
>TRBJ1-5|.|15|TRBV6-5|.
CASRSRDAPNQPQHF
TGTGCCAGCAGGTCCCGGGACGCACCTAATCAGCCCCAGCATTTT
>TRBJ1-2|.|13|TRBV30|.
CAWSSVTVSGYTF
TGTGCCTGGAGTTCTGTGACAGTTAGTGGCTACACCTTC
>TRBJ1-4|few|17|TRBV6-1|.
CASSEAGRLTANEKLFF
TGTGCCAGCAGTGAAGCGGGGAGGCTAACAGCTAATGAAAAACTGTTTTTT
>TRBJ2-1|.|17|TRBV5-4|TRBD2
CASSLDLLAGGRDEQFF
TGTGCCAGCAGCTTGGACCTACTAGCGGGAGGACGAGATGAGCAGTTCTTC
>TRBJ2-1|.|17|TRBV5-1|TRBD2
CASSLGTLAGGLDEQFF
TGCGCCAGCAGCTTGGGGACATTAGCGGGGGGCCTCGATGAGCAGTTCTTC
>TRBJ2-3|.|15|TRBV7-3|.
CASSLRPGGTDTQYF
TGTGCCAGCAGCTTAAGGCCGGGGGGCACAGATACGCAGTATTTT
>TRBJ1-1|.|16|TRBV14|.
CASADPTVSMNTEAFF
TGTGCCAGCGCCGATCCGACAGTCTCTATGAACACTGAAGCTTTCTTT
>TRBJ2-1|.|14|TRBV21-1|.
CASSKAVGGAEQFF
TGTGCCAGCAGCAAAGCCGTAGGGGGGGCTGAGCAGTTCTTC
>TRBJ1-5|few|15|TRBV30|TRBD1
CAWSLGTDSNQPQHF
TGTGCCTGGAGCCTAGGGACAGATTCAAATCAGCCCCAGCATTTT
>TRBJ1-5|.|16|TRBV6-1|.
CASSEGSPVGNQPQHF
TGTGCCAGCAGTGAAGGAAGTCCCGTCGGCAATCAGCCCCAGCATTTT
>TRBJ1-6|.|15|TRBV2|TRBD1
CASSGQVLYNSPLHF
TGTGCCAGCAGCGGACAGGTCCTCTATAATTCACCCCTCCACTTT
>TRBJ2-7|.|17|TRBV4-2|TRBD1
CASSQDPPTGGPYEQYF
TGTGCCAGCAGCCAAGACCCCCCGACAGGGGGCCCCTACGAGCAGTACTTC
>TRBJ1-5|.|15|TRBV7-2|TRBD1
CASSLTGAFNQPQHF
TGTGCCAGCAGCTTGACAGGGGCCTTCAATCAGCCCCAGCATTTT
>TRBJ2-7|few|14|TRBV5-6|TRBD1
CASSMGQAAYEQYF
TGTGCCAGCAGCATGGGACAGGCAGCCTACGAGCAGTACTTC
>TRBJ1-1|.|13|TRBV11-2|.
CASSLVKHTEAFF
TGTGCCAGCAGCTTAGTAAAGCACACTGAAGCTTTCTTT